This is a list of T cell receptor beta chains from one sample in a study of blood T cell repertoires in COVID-19. The repertoire was sequenced with immunoSEQ multiplex PCR; TCRdb's copy has only in-frame clones and lacks some. The table shows 230,000 or so clones, with 80% occurring only once. The sequenced sample consisted of peripheral blood. These receptors all stem from a human donor in a cohort sampled during active COVID-19. Both conserved end residues are part of each CDR3. A D gene is named only where the DNA matches it firmly. Only part of the rows carry a size: once, few, many, or a class if the clone is expanded.

D gene,J gene,clone size,V gene,CDR3 DNA,CDR3 protein
TRBD1,TRBJ2-7,.,TRBV7-8,TGTGCCAGCAGCAATAATTTAGAGGGGCAGGGGGTGTTCTACGAGCAGTACTTC,CASSNNLEGQGVFYEQYF
TRBD1,TRBJ2-5,.,TRBV7-2,TGTGCCAGCAGCTCTGGGACAGGTCTTTCCCGAGAGACCCAGTACTTC,CASSSGTGLSRETQYF
.,TRBJ1-2,.,TRBV9,TGTGCCAGCAGCGTCTTCAGGGAGGGGTTAGGGGGCTACACCTTC,CASSVFREGLGGYTF
TRBD1,TRBJ2-2,.,TRBV30,TGTGCCTGGAGTACGCGGGACAGGGGGACCGGGGAGCTGTTTTTT,CAWSTRDRGTGELFF
TRBD2,TRBJ2-2,.,TRBV4-3,TGCGCCAGCAGCCAGGGACTAGCGGGACTAGCCGGGGAGCTGTTTTTT,CASSQGLAGLAGELFF
TRBD1,TRBJ2-7,.,TRBV9,TGTGCCAGCAGCGTTTGGGGACAGGGGGTTCAGGAGCAGTACTTC,CASSVWGQGVQEQYF
.,TRBJ2-7,.,TRBV6-1,TGTGCCAGCAGTGAAGCCCCCTTGGACTCAGGCGAGCAGTACTTC,CASSEAPLDSGEQYF
TRBD1,TRBJ1-2,.,TRBV18,TGTGCCAGCTCACCAGACAGGGGGCTTGGCTATGGCTACACCTTC,CASSPDRGLGYGYTF
.,TRBJ1-1,.,TRBV19,TGTGCCAGTAGTATCGGGTCAGACACTGAAGCTTTCTTT,CASSIGSDTEAFF
.,TRBJ1-2,.,TRBV7-9,TGTGCCAGCAGCTTCCAACCGGACACCTATGGCTACACCTTC,CASSFQPDTYGYTF
TRBD1,TRBJ2-7,few,TRBV30,TGTGCCTGGGACAGGGGGCCCTACGAGCAGTACTTC,CAWDRGPYEQYF
.,TRBJ2-5,few,TRBV9,TGTGCCAGCAGTGTGGGAGGAAGCCAAGAGACCCAGTACTTC,CASSVGGSQETQYF
.,TRBJ2-1,.,TRBV12-3/TRBV12-4,TGTGCCAGCAGTTTATCGGTCGAGCAGTTCTTC,CASSLSVEQFF